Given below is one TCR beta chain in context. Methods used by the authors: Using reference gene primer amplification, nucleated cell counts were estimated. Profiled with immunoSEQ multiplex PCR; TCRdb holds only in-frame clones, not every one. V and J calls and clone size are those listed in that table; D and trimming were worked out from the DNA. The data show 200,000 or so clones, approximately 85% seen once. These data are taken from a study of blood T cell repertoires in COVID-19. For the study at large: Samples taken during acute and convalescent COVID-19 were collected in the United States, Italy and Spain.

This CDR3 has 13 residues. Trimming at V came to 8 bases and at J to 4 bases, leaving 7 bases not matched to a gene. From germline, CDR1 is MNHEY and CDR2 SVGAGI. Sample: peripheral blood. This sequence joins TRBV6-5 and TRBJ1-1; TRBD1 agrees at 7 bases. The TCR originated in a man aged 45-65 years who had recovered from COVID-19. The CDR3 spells CASDKTGRTEAFF. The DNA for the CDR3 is TGTGCCAGCGATAAGACAGGGCGCACTGAAGCTTTCTTT.